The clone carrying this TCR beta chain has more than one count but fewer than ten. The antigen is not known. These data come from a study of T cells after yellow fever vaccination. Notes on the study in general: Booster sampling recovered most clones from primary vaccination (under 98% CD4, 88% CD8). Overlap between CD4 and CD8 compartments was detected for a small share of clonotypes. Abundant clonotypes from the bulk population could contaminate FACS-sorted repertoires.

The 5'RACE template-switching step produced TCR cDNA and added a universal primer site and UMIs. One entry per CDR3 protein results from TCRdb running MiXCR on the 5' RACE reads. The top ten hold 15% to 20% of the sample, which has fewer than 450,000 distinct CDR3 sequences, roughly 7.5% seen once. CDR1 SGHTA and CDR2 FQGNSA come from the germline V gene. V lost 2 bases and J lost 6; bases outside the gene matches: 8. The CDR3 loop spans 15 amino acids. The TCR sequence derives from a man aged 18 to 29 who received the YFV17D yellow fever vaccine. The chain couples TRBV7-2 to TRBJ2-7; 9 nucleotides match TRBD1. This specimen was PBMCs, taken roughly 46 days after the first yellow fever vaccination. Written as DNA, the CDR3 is TGTGCCAGCAGCTTAAATGGACAGGGGTTCGGCGAGCAGTACTTC. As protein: CASSLNGQGFGEQYF.